These T cell receptor beta chains were read from a single sample in a study of T cells in Graves' hyperthyroidism and ophthalmopathy. Each CDR3 protein is one row after TCRdb ran MiXCR on the multiplex PCR reads. This table holds under 750,000 distinct CDR3 sequences, around 19% found once. The sequenced sample consisted of blood. The receptors were sampled from a woman aged 45-60 years with Graves' hyperthyroidism that later progressed to Graves' ophthalmopathy. CDR3s leave out the opening cysteine and the closing phenylalanine or tryptophan. Each record gives: J gene, CDR3 length, V gene, CDR3 protein.

j_gene: TRBJ2-2
len: 21
v_gene: TRBV11-3
CDR3aa: ASSLVWGRGAFAGVSNTGELF

j_gene: TRBJ2-3
len: 15
v_gene: TRBV7-9
CDR3aa: ASSPSVGYFSTDTQY

j_gene: TRBJ1-5
len: 13
v_gene: TRBV9
CDR3aa: ASSVGGTGFQPQH

j_gene: TRBJ2-1
len: 15
v_gene: TRBV6-2/TRBV6-3
CDR3aa: ASSVGTSGGFYNEQF

j_gene: TRBJ2-1
len: 14
v_gene: TRBV7-2
CDR3aa: ASSSAGLSAYNEQF

j_gene: TRBJ1-1
len: 12
v_gene: TRBV12-3/TRBV12-4
CDR3aa: ASSSRGGSTEAF

j_gene: TRBJ1-2
len: 14
v_gene: TRBV9
CDR3aa: ASSAQGGAGNYGYT

j_gene: TRBJ1-1
len: 9
v_gene: TRBV20-1
CDR3aa: SARGQGEAF

j_gene: TRBJ2-3
len: 13
v_gene: TRBV6-1
CDR3aa: ASSSTGTSQDTQY

j_gene: TRBJ1-2
len: 10
v_gene: TRBV18
CDR3aa: ASMTANYGYT

j_gene: TRBJ2-7
len: 12
v_gene: TRBV7-9
CDR3aa: AIRGLAETYEQY